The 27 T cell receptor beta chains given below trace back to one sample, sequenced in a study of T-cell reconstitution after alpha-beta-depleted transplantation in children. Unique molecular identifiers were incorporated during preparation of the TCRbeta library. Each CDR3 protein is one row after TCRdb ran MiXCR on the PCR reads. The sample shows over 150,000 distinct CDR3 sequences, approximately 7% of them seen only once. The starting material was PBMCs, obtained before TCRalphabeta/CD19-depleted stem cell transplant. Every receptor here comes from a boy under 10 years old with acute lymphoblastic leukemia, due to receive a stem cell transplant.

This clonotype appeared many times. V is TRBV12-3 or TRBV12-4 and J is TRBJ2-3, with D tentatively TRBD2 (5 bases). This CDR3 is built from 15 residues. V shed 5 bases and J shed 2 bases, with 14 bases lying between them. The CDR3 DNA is TGTGCCAGCAGTATCTTAAGGACTGCCACAGATACGCAGTATTTT. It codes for CASSILRTATDTQYF.

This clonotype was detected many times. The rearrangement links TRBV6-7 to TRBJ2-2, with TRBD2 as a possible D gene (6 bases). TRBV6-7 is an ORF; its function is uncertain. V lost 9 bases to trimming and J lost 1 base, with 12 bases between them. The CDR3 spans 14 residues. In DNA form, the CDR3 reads TGTGCCAGACCTAGGCGGGGGAACACCGGGGAGCTGTTTTTT. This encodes CARPRRGNTGELFF.

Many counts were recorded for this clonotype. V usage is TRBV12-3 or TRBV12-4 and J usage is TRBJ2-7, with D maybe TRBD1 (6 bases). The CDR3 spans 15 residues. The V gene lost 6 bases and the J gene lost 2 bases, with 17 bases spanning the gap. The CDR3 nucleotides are TGTGCCAGCAGCCCGGACAGCCTTTTACCCTACGAGCAGTACTTC. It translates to CASSPDSLLPYEQYF.

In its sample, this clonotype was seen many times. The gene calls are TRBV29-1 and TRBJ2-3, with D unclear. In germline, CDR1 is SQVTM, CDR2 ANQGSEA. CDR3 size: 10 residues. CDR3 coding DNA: TGCAGTGATGATGGAGATACGCAGTATTTT. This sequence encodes CSDDGDTQYF.

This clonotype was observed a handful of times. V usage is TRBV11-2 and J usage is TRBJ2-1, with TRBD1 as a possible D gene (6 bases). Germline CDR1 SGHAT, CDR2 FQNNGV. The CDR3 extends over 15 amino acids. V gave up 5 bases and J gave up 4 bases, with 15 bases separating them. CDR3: CASSPGQIGYNEQFF. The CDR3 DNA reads TGTGCCAGCAGCCCCGGACAGATTGGTTACAATGAGCAGTTCTTC.

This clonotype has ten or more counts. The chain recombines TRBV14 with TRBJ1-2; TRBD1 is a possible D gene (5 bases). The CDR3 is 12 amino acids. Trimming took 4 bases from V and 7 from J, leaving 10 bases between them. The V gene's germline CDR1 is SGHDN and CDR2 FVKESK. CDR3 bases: TGTGCCAGCAGCCCCTTCGGGGCTGGCTACACCTTC. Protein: CASSPFGAGYTF.

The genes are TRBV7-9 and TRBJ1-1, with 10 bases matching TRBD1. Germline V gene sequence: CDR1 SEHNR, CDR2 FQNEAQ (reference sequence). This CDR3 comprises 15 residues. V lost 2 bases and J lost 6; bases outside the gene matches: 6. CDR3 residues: CASSLIGTGVPEAFF. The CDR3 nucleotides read TGTGCCAGCAGCTTAATAGGGACAGGGGTACCTGAAGCTTTCTTT.

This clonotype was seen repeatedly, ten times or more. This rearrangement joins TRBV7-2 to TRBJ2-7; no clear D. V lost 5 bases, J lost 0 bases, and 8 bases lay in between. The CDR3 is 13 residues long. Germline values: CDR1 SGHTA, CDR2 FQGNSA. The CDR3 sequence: CASSGRFSYEQYF. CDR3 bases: TGTGCCAGCAGCGGCAGGTTCTCCTACGAGCAGTACTTC.

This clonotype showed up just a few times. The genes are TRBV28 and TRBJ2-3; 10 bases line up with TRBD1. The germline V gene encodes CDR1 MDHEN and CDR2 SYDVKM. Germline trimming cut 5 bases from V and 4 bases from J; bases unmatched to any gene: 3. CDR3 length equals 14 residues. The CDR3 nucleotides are TGTGCCAGCAGTGGACAGGGGGTAGCAGATACGCAGTATTTT. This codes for CASSGQGVADTQYF. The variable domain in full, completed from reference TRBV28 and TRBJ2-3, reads DVKVTQSSRYLVKRTGEKVFLECVQDMDHENMFWYRQDPGLGLRLIYFSYDVKMKEKGDIPEGYSVSREKKERFSLILESASTNQTSMYLCASSGQGVADTQYFGPGTRLTVL.

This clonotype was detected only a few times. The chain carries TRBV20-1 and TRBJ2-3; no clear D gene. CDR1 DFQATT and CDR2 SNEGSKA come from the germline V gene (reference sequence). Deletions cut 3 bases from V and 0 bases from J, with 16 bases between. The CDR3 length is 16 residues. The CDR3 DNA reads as TGCAGTGCTAGGAGTCCTCACTCGACTAGCACAGATACGCAGTATTTT. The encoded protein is CSARSPHSTSTDTQYF.

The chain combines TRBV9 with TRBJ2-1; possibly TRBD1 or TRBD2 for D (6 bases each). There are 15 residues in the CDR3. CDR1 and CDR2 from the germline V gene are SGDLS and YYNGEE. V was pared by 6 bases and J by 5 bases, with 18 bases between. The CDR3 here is CASTKEGGGNNEQFF. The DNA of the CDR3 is TGTGCCAGCACAAAGGAGGGGGGCGGAAACAATGAGCAGTTCTTC. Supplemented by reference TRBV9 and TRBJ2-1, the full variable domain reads DSGVTQTPKHLITATGQRVTLRCSPRSGDLSVYWYQQSLDQGLQFLIQYYNGEERAKGNILERFSAQQFPDLHSELNLSSLELGDSALYFCASTKEGGGNNEQFFGPGTRLTVL.

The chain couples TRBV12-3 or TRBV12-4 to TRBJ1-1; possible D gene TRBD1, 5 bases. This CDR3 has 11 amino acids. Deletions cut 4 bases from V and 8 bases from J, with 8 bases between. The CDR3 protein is CASSYRTEAFF. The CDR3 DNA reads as TGTGCCAGCAGTTATAGGACAGAAGCTTTCTTT.

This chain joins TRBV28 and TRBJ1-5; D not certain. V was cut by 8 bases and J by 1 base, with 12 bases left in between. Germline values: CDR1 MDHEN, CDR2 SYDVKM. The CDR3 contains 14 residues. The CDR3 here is CASSYAGSNQPQHF. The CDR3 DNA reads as TGTGCCAGCTCCTACGCAGGCAGCAATCAGCCCCAGCATTTT.

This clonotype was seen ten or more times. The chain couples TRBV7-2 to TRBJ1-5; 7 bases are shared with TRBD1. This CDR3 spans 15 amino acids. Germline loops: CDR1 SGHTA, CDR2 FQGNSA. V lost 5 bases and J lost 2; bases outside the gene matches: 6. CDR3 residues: CASSQRQGGNQPQHF. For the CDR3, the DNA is TGTGCCAGCAGCCAGAGACAGGGAGGCAATCAGCCCCAGCATTTT.

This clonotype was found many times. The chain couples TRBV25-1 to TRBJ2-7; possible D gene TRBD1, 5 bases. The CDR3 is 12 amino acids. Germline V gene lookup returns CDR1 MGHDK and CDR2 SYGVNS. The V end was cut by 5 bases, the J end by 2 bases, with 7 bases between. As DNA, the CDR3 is TGTGCCAGCAGTACAGGTCCCTACGAGCAGTACTTC. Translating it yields CASSTGPYEQYF.

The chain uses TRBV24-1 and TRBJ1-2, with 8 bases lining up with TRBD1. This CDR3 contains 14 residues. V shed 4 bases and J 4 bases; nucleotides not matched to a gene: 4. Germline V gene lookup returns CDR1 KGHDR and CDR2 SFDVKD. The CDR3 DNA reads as TGTGCCACCAGTGAACGGGACAGGTTCTATGGCTACACCTTC. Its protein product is CATSERDRFYGYTF.

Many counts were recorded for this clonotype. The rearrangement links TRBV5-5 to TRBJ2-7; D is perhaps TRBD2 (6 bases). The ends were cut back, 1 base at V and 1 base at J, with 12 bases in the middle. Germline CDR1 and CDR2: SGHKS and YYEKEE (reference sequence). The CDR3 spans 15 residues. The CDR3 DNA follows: TGTGCCAGCAGCTTGTACGGACTACCGTCCTACGAGCAGTACTTC. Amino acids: CASSLYGLPSYEQYF.

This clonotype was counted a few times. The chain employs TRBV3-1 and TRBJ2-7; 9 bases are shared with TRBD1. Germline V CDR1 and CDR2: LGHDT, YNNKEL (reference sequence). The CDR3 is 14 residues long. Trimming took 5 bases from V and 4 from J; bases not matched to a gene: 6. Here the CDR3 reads CASSDDRGRYEQYF. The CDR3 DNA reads TGTGCCAGCAGCGACGACAGGGGGAGGTACGAGCAGTACTTC.

In nucleotides, the CDR3 is TGTGCCAGCAGCAGATGGGGGAGCTCCTACGAGCAGTACTTC. Translating gives CASSRWGSSYEQYF. The chain links TRBV7-2 to TRBJ2-7; D is possibly TRBD1 or TRBD2 (5 bases each). The CDR3 totals 14 residues. V lost 5 bases to trimming and J lost 0 bases, with 11 bases between them. Germline V gives CDR1 SGHTA, CDR2 FQGNSA. The complete variable domain, with remaining parts taken from reference TRBV7-2 and TRBJ2-7, reads GAGVSQSPSNKVTEKGKDVELRCDPISGHTALYWYRQSLGQGLEFLIYFQGNSAPDKSGLPSDRFSAERTGGSVSTLTIQRTQQEDSAVYLCASSRWGSSYEQYFGPGTRLTVT.

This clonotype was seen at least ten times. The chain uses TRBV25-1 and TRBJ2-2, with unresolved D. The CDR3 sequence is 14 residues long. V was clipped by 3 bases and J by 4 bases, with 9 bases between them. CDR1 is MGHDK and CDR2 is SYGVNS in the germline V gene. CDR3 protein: CASSDVQITGELFF. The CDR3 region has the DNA TGTGCCAGCAGTGATGTCCAGATCACCGGGGAGCTGTTTTTT.

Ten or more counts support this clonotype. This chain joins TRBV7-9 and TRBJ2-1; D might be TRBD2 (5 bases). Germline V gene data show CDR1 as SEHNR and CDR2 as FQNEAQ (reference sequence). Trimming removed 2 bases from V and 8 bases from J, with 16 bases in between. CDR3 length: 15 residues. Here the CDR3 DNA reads TGTGCCAGCAGCTTACCCAGATCCGCCGGGGATGAGCAGTTCTTC. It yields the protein CASSLPRSAGDEQFF.

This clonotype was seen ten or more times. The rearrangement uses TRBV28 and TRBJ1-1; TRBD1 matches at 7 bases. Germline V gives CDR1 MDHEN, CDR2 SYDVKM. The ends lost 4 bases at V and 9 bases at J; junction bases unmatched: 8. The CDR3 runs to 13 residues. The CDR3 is CASSSPPGQKAFF. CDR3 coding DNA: TGTGCCAGCAGTTCCCCGCCGGGACAGAAAGCTTTCTTT.

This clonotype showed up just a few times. The CDR3 loop is CASSTNPDRGTEAFF. CDR3 nucleotides: TGTGCCAGCAGTACAAATCCCGACCGGGGCACTGAAGCTTTCTTT. V is TRBV6-1 and J is TRBJ1-1; D remains ambiguous. Between the trimmed V and J ends, which lost 5 bases and 4 bases, there was a span of 17 bases. The CDR3 is 15 residues long. The V gene's germline CDR1 is MNHNS and CDR2 SASEGT.

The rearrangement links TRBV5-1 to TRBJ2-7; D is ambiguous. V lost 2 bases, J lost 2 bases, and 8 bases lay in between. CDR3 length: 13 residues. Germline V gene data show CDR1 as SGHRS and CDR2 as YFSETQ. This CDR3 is CASSFIPTYEQYF. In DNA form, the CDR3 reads TGCGCCAGCAGCTTCATACCTACCTACGAGCAGTACTTC.

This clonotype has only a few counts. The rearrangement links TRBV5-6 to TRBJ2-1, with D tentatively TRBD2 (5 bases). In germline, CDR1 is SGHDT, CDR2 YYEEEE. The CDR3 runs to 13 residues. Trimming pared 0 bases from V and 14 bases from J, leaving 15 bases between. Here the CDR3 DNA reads TGTGCCAGCAGCTTGGGGGCGGGTCGCACAAAGTTCTTC. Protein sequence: CASSLGAGRTKFF.

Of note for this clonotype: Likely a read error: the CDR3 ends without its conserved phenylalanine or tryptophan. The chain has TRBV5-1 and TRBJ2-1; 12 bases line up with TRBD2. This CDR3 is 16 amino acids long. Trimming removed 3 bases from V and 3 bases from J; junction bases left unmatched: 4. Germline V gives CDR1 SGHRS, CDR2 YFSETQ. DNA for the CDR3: TGCGCCAGCAGCTGGACTAGCGGGAATGTCTACAATGAGCAGTTCTGC. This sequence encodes CASSWTSGNVYNEQFC.

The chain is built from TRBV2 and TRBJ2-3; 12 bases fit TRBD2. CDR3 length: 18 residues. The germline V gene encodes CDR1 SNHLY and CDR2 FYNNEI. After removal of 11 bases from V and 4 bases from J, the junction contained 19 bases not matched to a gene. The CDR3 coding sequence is TGTGCCCGCTGTTTATCATCGGCTAGCGGGGGGGCCGCAGATACGCAGTATTTT. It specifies CARCLSSASGGAADTQYF.